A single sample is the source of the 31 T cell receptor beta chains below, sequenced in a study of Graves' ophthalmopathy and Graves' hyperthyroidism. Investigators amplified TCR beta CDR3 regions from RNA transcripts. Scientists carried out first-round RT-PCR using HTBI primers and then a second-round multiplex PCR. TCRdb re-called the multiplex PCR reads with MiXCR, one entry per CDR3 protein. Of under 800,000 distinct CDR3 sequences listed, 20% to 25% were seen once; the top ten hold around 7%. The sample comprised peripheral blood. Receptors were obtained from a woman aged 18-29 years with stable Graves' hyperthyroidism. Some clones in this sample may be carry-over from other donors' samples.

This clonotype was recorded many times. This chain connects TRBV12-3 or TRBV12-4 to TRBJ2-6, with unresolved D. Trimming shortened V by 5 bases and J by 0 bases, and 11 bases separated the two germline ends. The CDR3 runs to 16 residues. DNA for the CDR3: TGTGCCAGCAGTCTCCCTCGGAGCTCTGGGGCCAACGTCCTGACTTTC. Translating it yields CASSLPRSSGANVLTF.

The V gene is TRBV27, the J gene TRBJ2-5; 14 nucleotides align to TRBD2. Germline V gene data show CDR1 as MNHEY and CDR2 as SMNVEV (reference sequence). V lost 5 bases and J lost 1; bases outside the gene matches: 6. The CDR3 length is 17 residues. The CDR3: CASSTRLAGGIQETQYF. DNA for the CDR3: TGTGCCAGCAGTACAAGACTAGCGGGGGGGATCCAAGAGACCCAGTACTTC.

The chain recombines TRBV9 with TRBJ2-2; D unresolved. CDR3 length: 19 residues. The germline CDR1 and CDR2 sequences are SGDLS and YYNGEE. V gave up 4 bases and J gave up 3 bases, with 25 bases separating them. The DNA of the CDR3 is TGTGCCAGCAGCCCAGTGGGCAGTACGGCGGCTCTTGACACCGGGGAGCTGTTTTTT. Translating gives CASSPVGSTAALDTGELFF. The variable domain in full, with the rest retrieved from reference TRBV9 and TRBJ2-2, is DSGVTQTPKHLITATGQRVTLRCSPRSGDLSVYWYQQSLDQGLQFLIQYYNGEERAKGNILERFSAQQFPDLHSELNLSSLELGDSALYFCASSPVGSTAALDTGELFFGEGSRLTVL.

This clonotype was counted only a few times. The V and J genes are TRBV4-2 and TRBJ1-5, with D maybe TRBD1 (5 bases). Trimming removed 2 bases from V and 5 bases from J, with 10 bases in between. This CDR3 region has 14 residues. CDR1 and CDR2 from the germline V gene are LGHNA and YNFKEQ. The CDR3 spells CASSQPGSDQPQHF. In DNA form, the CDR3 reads TGTGCCAGCAGCCAACCAGGGTCCGATCAGCCCCAGCATTTT.

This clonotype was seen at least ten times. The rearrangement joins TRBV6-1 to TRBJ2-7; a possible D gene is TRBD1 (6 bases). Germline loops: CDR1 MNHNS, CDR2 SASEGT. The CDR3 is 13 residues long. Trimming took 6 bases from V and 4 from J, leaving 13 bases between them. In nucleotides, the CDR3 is TGTGCCAGCAGCCGGGACACTTTATACGAGCAGTACTTC. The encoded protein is CASSRDTLYEQYF.

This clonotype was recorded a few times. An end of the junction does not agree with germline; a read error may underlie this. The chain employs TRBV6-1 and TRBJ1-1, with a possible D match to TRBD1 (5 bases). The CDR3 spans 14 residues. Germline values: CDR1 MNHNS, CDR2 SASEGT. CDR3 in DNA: TGTGCCAGCAGTAGTCCGGGACGGAACACTGAAGCTTGCTTT. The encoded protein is CASSSPGRNTEACF.

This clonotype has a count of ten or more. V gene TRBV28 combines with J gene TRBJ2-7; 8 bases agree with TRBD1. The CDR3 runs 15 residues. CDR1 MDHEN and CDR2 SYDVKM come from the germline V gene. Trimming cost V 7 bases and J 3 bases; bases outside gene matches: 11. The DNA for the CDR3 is TGTGCCAGCACCCCCCAGGACAGGGCGTACTACGAGCAGTACTTC. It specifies CASTPQDRAYYEQYF.

CDR3 amino acids: CAWRRGYTEAFF. The CDR3 DNA sequence: TGTGCCTGGAGGCGCGGATACACTGAAGCTTTCTTT. This chain links TRBV30 with TRBJ1-1; D is unclear. Trimming pared 3 bases from V and 3 bases from J, leaving 8 bases between. The CDR3 has 12 residues. Germline CDR1 GTSNPN, CDR2 SVGIG (reference sequence).

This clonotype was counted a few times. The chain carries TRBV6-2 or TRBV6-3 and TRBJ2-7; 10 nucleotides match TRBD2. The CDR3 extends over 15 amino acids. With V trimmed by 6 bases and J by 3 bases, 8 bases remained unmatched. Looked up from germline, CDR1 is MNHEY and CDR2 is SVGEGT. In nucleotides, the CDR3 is TGTGCCAGCAGCCAGAGACTAGCGGGCCGCTACGAGCAGTACTTC. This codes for CASSQRLAGRYEQYF.

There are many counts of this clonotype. The CDR3 DNA sequence: TGTGCCAGTAGTATGACCGCCACCGTCTCCTACGAGCAGTACTTC. Translating gives CASSMTATVSYEQYF. The chain uses TRBV19 and TRBJ2-7; the D is unclear. The CDR3 totals 15 residues. Deletions cut 3 bases from V and 0 bases from J, with 12 bases between. The germline gives CDR1 LNHDA, CDR2 SQIVND (reference sequence). Using reference TRBV19 and TRBJ2-7 for the parts outside the CDR3, the full variable domain is DGGITQSPKYLFRKEGQNVTLSCEQNLNHDAMYWYRQDPGQGLRLIYYSQIVNDFQKGDIAEGYSVSREKKESFPLTVTSAQKNPTAFYLCASSMTATVSYEQYFGPGTRLTVT.

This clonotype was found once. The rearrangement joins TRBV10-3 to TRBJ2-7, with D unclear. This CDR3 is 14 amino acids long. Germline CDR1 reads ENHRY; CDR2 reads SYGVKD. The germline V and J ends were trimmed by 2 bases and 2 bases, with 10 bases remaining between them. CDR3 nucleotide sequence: TGTGCCATCAGTGAGAAAGGTGGGGCCTACGAGCAGTACTTC. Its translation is CAISEKGGAYEQYF.

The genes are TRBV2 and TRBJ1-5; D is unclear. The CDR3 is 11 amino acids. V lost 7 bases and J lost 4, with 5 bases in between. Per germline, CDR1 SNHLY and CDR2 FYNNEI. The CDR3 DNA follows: TGTGCCAGCACTGAGAATCAGCCCCAGCATTTT. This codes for CASTENQPQHF. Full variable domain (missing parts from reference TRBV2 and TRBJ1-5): EPEVTQTPSHQVTQMGQEVILRCVPISNHLYFYWYRQILGQKVEFLVSFYNNEISEKSEIFDDQFSVERPDGSNFTLKIRSTKLEDSAMYFCASTENQPQHFGDGTRLSIL.

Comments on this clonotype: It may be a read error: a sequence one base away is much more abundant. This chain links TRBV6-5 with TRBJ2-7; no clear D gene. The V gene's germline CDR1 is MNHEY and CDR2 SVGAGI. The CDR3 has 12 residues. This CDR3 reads CACSSRHHEQYF. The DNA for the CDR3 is TGTGCCTGCAGTTCTCGACATCACGAGCAGTACTTC.

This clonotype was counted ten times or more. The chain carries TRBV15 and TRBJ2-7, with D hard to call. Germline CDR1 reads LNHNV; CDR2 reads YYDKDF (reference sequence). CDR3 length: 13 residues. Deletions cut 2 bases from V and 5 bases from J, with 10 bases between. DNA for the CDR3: TGTGCCACCAGCAGATCTAACCAGAACGAGCAGTACTTC. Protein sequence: CATSRSNQNEQYF. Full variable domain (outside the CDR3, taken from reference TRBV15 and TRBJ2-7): DAMVIQNPRYQVTQFGKPVTLSCSQTLNHNVMYWYQQKSSQAPKLLFHYYDKDFNNEADTPDNFQSRRPNTSFCFLDIRSPGLGDTAMYLCATSRSNQNEQYFGPGTRLTVT.

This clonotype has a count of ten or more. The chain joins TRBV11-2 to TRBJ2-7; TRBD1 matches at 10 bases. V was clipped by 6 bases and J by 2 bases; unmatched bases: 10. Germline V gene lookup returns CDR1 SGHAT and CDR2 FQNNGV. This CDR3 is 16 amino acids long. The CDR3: CASRRPGQGRTYEQYF. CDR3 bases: TGTGCCAGCAGGCGACCGGGACAGGGGAGGACCTACGAGCAGTACTTC.

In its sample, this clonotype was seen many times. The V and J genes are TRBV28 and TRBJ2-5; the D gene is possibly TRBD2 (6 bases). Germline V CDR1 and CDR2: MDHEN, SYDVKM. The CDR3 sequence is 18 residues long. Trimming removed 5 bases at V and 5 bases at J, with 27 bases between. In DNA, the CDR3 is TGTGCCAGCAGTCTTAGAGGACTAACCCGGGCAGGGAGGGAGACCCAGTACTTC. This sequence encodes CASSLRGLTRAGRETQYF.

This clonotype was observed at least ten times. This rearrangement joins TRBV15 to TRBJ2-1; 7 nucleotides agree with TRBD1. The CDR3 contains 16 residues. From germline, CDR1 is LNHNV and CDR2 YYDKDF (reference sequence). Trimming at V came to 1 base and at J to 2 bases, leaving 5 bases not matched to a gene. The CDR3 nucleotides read TGTGCCACCAGCAGAGTGACAGGGATCACCTACAATGAGCAGTTCTTC. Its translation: CATSRVTGITYNEQFF. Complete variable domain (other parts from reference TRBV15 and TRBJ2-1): DAMVIQNPRYQVTQFGKPVTLSCSQTLNHNVMYWYQQKSSQAPKLLFHYYDKDFNNEADTPDNFQSRRPNTSFCFLDIRSPGLGDTAMYLCATSRVTGITYNEQFFGPGTRLTVL.

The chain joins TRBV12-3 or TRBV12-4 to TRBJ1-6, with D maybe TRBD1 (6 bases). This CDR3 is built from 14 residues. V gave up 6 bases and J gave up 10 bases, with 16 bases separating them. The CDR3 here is CASRLSGEGSPLHF. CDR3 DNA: TGTGCCAGCAGACTGTCAGGGGAAGGCTCACCCCTCCACTTT.

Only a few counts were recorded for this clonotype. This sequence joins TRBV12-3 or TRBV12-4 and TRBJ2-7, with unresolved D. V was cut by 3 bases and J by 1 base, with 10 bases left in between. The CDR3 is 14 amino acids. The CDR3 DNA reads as TGTGCCAGCAGTTTGAGGTCACGGTCCTACGAGCAGTACTTC. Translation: CASSLRSRSYEQYF.

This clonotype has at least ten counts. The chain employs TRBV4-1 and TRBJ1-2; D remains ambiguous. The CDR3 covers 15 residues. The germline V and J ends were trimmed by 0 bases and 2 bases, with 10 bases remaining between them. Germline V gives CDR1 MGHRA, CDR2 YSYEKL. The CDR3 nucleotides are TGCGCCAGCAGCCAAGACGAGGGTCGGAACTATGGCTACACCTTC. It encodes CASSQDEGRNYGYTF.

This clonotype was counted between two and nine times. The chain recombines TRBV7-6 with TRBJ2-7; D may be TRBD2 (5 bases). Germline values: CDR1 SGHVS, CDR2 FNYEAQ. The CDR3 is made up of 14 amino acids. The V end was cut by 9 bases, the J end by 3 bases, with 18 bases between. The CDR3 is CASLHEGTFYEQYF. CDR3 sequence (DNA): TGTGCCAGTTTACACGAGGGCACCTTCTACGAGCAGTACTTC.

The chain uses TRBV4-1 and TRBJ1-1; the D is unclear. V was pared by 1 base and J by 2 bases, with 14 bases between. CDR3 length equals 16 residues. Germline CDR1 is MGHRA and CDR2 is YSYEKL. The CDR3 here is CASSQAPPRPNTEAFF. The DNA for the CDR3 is TGCGCCAGCAGCCAAGCCCCCCCCAGGCCCAACACTGAAGCTTTCTTT.

CDR3 bases: TGTGCCAGCACCAATCCGTGGGGTACCGGGGAGCTGTTTTTT. Amino acids: CASTNPWGTGELFF. This rearrangement joins TRBV11-2 to TRBJ2-2; unclear D gene. Per germline, CDR1 SGHAT and CDR2 FQNNGV. This CDR3 has 14 amino acids. The germline V and J ends were trimmed by 7 bases and 5 bases, with 14 bases remaining between them. Full variable domain (remainder filled in from reference TRBV11-2 and TRBJ2-2): EAGVAQSPRYKIIEKRQSVAFWCNPISGHATLYWYQQILGQGPKLLIQFQNNGVVDDSQLPKDRFSAERLKGVDSTLKIQPAKLEDSAVYLCASTNPWGTGELFFGEGSRLTVL.

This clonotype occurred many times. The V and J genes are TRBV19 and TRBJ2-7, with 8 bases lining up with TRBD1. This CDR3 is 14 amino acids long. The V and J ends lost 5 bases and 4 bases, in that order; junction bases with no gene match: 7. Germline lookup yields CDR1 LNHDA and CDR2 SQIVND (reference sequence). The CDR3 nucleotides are TGTGCCAGTAGTGGACAGGGTGACGGGTACGAGCAGTACTTC. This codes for CASSGQGDGYEQYF.

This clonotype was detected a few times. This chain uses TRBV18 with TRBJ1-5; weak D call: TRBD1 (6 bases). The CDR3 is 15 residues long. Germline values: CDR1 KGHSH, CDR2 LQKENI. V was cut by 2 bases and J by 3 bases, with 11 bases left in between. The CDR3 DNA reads TGTGCCAGCTCACCATCAGGGGATTACAATCAGCCCCAGCATTTT. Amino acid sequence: CASSPSGDYNQPQHF.

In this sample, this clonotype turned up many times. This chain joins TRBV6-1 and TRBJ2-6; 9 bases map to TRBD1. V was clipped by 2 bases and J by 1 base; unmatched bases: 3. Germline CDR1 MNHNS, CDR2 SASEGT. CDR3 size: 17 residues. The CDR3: CASSERTGASGANVLTF. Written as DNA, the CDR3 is TGTGCCAGCAGTGAAAGGACAGGGGCTTCTGGGGCCAACGTCCTGACTTTC.

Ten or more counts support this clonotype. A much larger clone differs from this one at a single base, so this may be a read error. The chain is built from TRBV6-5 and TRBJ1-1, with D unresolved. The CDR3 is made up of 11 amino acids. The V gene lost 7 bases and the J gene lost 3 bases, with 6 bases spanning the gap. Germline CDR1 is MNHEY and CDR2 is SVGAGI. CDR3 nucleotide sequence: TGTGCCAGCATTTCGGACACTGAAGCTTTCTTT. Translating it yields CASISDTEAFF.

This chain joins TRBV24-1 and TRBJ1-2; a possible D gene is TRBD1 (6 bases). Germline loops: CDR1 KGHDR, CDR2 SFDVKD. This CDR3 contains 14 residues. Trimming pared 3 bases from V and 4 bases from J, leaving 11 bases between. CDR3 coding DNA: TGTGCCACCAGTGATCTGGACAGTGCCTATGGCTACACCTTC. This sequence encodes CATSDLDSAYGYTF.

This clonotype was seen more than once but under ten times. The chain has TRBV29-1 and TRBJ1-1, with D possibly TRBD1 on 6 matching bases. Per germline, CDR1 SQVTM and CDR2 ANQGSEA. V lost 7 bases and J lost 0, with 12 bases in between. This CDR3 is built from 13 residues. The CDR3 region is CSGAGQMNTEAFF. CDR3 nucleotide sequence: TGCAGCGGCGCCGGACAGATGAACACTGAAGCTTTCTTT.

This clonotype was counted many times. The CDR3 protein is CATTPGTGVSEPQHF. CDR3 sequence (DNA): TGTGCCACCACCCCCGGGACAGGGGTTTCGGAGCCCCAGCATTTT. This sequence joins TRBV6-1 and TRBJ1-5; 10 bases are shared with TRBD1. CDR3 length: 15 residues. Germline loops: CDR1 MNHNS, CDR2 SASEGT. The trim removed 10 bases at V and 8 bases at J, leaving 14 bases unmatched.

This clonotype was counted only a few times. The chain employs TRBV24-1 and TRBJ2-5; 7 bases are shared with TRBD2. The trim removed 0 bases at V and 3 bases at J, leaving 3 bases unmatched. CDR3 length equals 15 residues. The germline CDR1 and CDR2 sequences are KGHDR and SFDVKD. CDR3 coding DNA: TGTGCCACCAGTGATTTGCAGCGGGGAGAAGAGACCCAGTACTTC. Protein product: CATSDLQRGEETQYF.